These 21 T cell receptor beta chains came from one sample sequenced in a study of blood T cells in healthy people across ages. Alongside a J-beta primer mix, a sample-barcoded 5' primer served in a second PCR lasting about 7 to 11 cycles. TCRdb reprocessed the 5' RACE reads with MiXCR, giving one entry per CDR3 protein. Here the sample spans about 1.4 million distinct CDR3 sequences, approximately 63% being singletons. Sequenced input: blood. The receptors here all came from a man younger than 35 in good health.

This clonotype was picked up a small number of times. The chain couples TRBV20-1 to TRBJ2-1; TRBD2 agrees at 12 bases. The CDR3 extends over 15 amino acids. V dropped 6 bases and J dropped 4; count of bases not matched to a gene: 7. Looked up from germline, CDR1 is DFQATT and CDR2 is SNEGSKA (reference sequence). As DNA, the CDR3 is TGCAGTGCCGCAACCGGGACTAGCGGGTACAATGAGCAGTTCTTC. It specifies CSAATGTSGYNEQFF.

The chain carries TRBV15 and TRBJ2-4; possibly TRBD1 for D (5 bases). The J call may be in error: the DNA end matches TRBJ2-5 better. Germline values: CDR1 LNHNV, CDR2 YYDKDF (reference sequence). There are 13 residues in the CDR3. The CDR3: CATSRGGGETQYF. In DNA, the CDR3 is TGTGCCACCAGCAGAGGGGGCGGAGAGACCCAGTACTTC.

This sequence joins TRBV20-1 and TRBJ2-7, with D perhaps TRBD1 (7 bases). From germline, CDR1 is DFQATT and CDR2 SNEGSKA (reference sequence). The CDR3 is 16 residues long. V was trimmed by 3 bases and J by 2 bases, leaving 20 bases between them. The CDR3 region is CSARPPVRDSPYEQYF. Here the CDR3 DNA reads TGCAGTGCTAGGCCCCCGGTGCGGGACAGCCCCTACGAGCAGTACTTC.

This clonotype appeared a few times. The chain has TRBV2 and TRBJ2-7; no firm D call. The CDR3 has 13 amino acids. The germline V gene encodes CDR1 SNHLY and CDR2 FYNNEI. Trimming stripped 2 bases from V and 0 bases from J, with 5 bases between. CDR3 sequence reads: CASSETGSYEQYF. CDR3 sequence (DNA): TGTGCCAGCAGTGAAACCGGCTCCTACGAGCAGTACTTC. Full variable domain (outside the CDR3, taken from reference TRBV2 and TRBJ2-7): EPEVTQTPSHQVTQMGQEVILRCVPISNHLYFYWYRQILGQKVEFLVSFYNNEISEKSEIFDDQFSVERPDGSNFTLKIRSTKLEDSAMYFCASSETGSYEQYFGPGTRLTVT.

The chain combines TRBV11-2 with TRBJ2-5, with D unclear. The CDR3 extends over 13 amino acids. Germline-derived CDR1 and CDR2 are SGHAT and FQNNGV. V gave up 4 bases and J gave up 2 bases, with 8 bases separating them. CDR3 protein: CASSSNGQETQYF. CDR3 in DNA: TGTGCCAGCAGCTCCAACGGGCAAGAGACCCAGTACTTC.

On this clonotype: Mismatch with germline at one junction end may stem from a read error. Here the CDR3 reads CSASVGAISSCEQYF. The CDR3 region has the DNA TGCAGTGCAAGCGTTGGGGCAATATCTTCCTGCGAGCAGTACTTC. The genes are TRBV20-1 and TRBJ2-7; D may be TRBD1 (5 bases). Germline-derived CDR1 and CDR2 are DFQATT and SNEGSKA (reference sequence). This CDR3 is built from 15 residues.

V and J are TRBV10-2 and TRBJ1-1; D is undetermined. The CDR3 has 17 residues. V was clipped by 3 bases and J by 3 bases, with 20 bases between them. CDR1 and CDR2 from the germline V gene are WSHSY and SAAADI. CDR3 sequence reads: CASSDPRGRLGDTEAFF. The CDR3, as DNA: TGCGCCAGCAGTGACCCACGGGGAAGACTCGGGGACACTGAAGCTTTCTTT.

This clonotype was observed a handful of times. The chain couples TRBV12-3 or TRBV12-4 to TRBJ2-1; D tentatively reads TRBD1 or TRBD2 (5 bases each). Trimming removed 4 bases at V and 6 bases at J, with 13 bases between. This CDR3 contains 14 residues. As DNA, the CDR3 is TGTGCCAGCAGTTCCGGGACGGCGACCAATGAGCAGTTCTTC. Amino acids: CASSSGTATNEQFF.

This clonotype was counted once. The V call is TRBV20-1, the J call TRBJ2-6; D gene ambiguous. Trimming stripped 1 base from V and 1 base from J, with 5 bases between. CDR1 and CDR2 (germline): DFQATT, SNEGSKA (reference sequence). This CDR3 spans 14 amino acids. The CDR3 DNA reads as TGCAGTGCTAGAGGGGAATCTGGGGCCAACGTCCTGACTTTC. Its translation: CSARGESGANVLTF.

The chain employs TRBV7-2 and TRBJ2-5; D gene uncertain. The CDR3 consists of 14 residues. Trimming removed 3 bases at V and 0 bases at J, with 8 bases between. Per the germline V gene, CDR1 is SGHTA and CDR2 is FQGNSA. The CDR3 protein is CASSFLSYQETQYF. For the CDR3, the DNA is TGTGCCAGCAGCTTTTTATCGTACCAAGAGACCCAGTACTTC. Based on the CDR3 plus reference TRBV7-2 and TRBJ2-5, the full variable domain is GAGVSQSPSNKVTEKGKDVELRCDPISGHTALYWYRQSLGQGLEFLIYFQGNSAPDKSGLPSDRFSAERTGGSVSTLTIQRTQQEDSAVYLCASSFLSYQETQYFGPGTRLLVL.

Only a few counts were recorded for this clonotype. V is TRBV2 and J is TRBJ2-7; D remains ambiguous. CDR3 size: 11 residues. Germline V gives CDR1 SNHLY, CDR2 FYNNEI. Trimming cost V 8 bases and J 7 bases, with 12 bases left between them. CDR3 DNA sequence: TGTGCCAGCGCCGGCTATATGGAGCAGTACTTC. It codes for CASAGYMEQYF.

The V call is TRBV7-2, the J call TRBJ2-7; 9 positions agree with TRBD2. The junction had 12 bases not matched to a gene; V was cut back by 5 bases and J by 4 bases. The CDR3 totals 16 residues. Germline V gene sequence: CDR1 SGHTA, CDR2 FQGNSA. The CDR3 DNA reads as TGTGCCAGCAGCCCGAAGCTTTCTAGCGGGACGTACGAGCAGTACTTC. Translating gives CASSPKLSSGTYEQYF.

In its sample, this clonotype was seen once. A much more abundant neighbour one base away suggests this may be a read error. The gene calls are TRBV5-1 and TRBJ2-7; D might be TRBD2 (5 bases). The germline V gene has CDR1 SGHRS and CDR2 YFSETQ. The ends were cut back, 0 bases at V and 12 bases at J, with 16 bases in the middle. There are 13 residues in the CDR3. Here the CDR3 reads CASSLVLAETRYF. CDR3 nucleotide sequence: TGCGCCAGCAGCTTGGTTCTAGCAGAGACCCGGTACTTC.

Points on this clonotype: At one of its ends the junction is not consistent with the germline gene, which may arise from a read error. The CDR3 is CASGTESSGANVLTF. Here the CDR3 DNA reads TGCGCCAGTGGGACGGAGAGCTCTGGGGCCAATGTCCTGACTTTC. The chain has TRBV4-3 and TRBJ2-6; D may be TRBD1 or TRBD2 (5 bases each). There are 15 residues in the CDR3. Germline V gives CDR1 LGHNA, CDR2 YSLEER.

This chain links TRBV4-3 with TRBJ1-1, with D perhaps matching TRBD1 (5 bases). This CDR3 is 15 amino acids long. Germline V gene sequence: CDR1 LGHNA, CDR2 YSLEER. The ends were cut back, 2 bases at V and 8 bases at J, with 18 bases in the middle. The CDR3 DNA is TGCGCCAGCAGCCAAAAATTCCTGACAGCCCAAGAAGCTTTCTTT. This sequence encodes CASSQKFLTAQEAFF.

The chain links TRBV7-9 to TRBJ1-5, with a weak D call TRBD1 (5 bases). The V gene's germline CDR1 is SEHNR and CDR2 FQNEAQ (reference sequence). The germline V and J ends were trimmed by 4 bases and 5 bases, with 12 bases remaining between them. The CDR3 is made up of 14 amino acids. As DNA, the CDR3 is TGTGCCAGCAGCTCATCGACAGATTATCAGCCCCAGCATTTT. Its protein product is CASSSSTDYQPQHF.

V and J are TRBV10-3 and TRBJ2-3; 10 positions agree with TRBD2. This CDR3 is built from 16 residues. Trimming at V came to 6 bases and at J to 2 bases, leaving 8 bases not matched to a gene. Germline V gene sequence: CDR1 ENHRY, CDR2 SYGVKD. The CDR3 here is CAIRKELAGHTDTQYF. CDR3 sequence (DNA): TGTGCCATCAGGAAGGAACTAGCGGGGCACACAGATACGCAGTATTTT.

The rearrangement uses TRBV29-1 and TRBJ2-7; maybe TRBD1 (5 bases). V dropped 2 bases and J dropped 6 bases, with 14 bases sitting between them. Germline V gene lookup returns CDR1 SQVTM and CDR2 ANQGSEA. This CDR3 spans 13 amino acids. The DNA for the CDR3 is TGCAGCGTTGAATTAACCGACAGAGTCGAGCAGTACTTC. This codes for CSVELTDRVEQYF.

This clonotype was counted only a few times. The J gene is TRBJ2-1, the V gene TRBV7-2; 8 bases align to TRBD2. Germline CDR1 SGHTA, CDR2 FQGNSA. This CDR3 contains 14 residues. V trimming: 5 bases; J trimming: 13 bases; junction bases outside the gene matches: 13. CDR3 in amino acids: CASSQPTKAGVQFF. The DNA for the CDR3 is TGTGCCAGCAGCCAACCGACTAAAGCGGGGGTCCAGTTCTTC. The full variable domain, in which reference TRBV7-2 and TRBJ2-1 provide the parts outside the CDR3, is GAGVSQSPSNKVTEKGKDVELRCDPISGHTALYWYRQSLGQGLEFLIYFQGNSAPDKSGLPSDRFSAERTGGSVSTLTIQRTQQEDSAVYLCASSQPTKAGVQFFGPGTRLTVL.

Regarding this clonotype: One end of the junction does not line up with germline, which may come from a read error. The chain carries TRBV6-2 or TRBV6-3 and TRBJ2-4, with 8 bases aligning to TRBD2. The last part of the DNA fits TRBJ2-7 better; the J call may be wrong. This CDR3 comprises 13 residues. Germline CDR1 reads MNHEY; CDR2 reads SVGEGT. The CDR3 region is CASTFSGKNEQYF. The CDR3 coding sequence is TGCGCCAGCACCTTTAGCGGGAAAAACGAGCAGTACTTC.

This chain uses TRBV19 with TRBJ2-2; weak D call: TRBD1 (5 bases). CDR1 is LNHDA and CDR2 is SQIVND in the germline V gene (reference sequence). CDR3 length equals 14 residues. V dropped 9 bases and J dropped 0 bases, with 11 bases sitting between them. CDR3 nucleotide sequence: TGTGCCAGCAGGGTCCATTCGAACACCGGGGAGCTGTTTTTT. Protein product: CASRVHSNTGELFF.